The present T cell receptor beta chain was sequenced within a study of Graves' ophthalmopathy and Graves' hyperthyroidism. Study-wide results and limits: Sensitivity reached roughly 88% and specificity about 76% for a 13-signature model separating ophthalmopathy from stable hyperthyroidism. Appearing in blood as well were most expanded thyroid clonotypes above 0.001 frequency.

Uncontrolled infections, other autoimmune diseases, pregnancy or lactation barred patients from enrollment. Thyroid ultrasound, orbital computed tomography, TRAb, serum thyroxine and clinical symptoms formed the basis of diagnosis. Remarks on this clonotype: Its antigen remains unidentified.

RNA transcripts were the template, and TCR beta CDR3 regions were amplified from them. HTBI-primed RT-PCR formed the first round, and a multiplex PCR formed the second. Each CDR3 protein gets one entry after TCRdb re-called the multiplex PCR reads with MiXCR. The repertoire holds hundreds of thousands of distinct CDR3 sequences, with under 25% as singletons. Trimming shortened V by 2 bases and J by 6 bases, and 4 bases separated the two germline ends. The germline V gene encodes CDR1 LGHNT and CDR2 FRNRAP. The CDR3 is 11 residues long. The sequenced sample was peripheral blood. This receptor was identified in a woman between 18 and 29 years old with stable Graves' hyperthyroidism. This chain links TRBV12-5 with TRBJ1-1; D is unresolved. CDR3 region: CASGLWAEAFF. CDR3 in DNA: TGTGCTAGTGGTTTGTGGGCTGAAGCTTTCTTT.